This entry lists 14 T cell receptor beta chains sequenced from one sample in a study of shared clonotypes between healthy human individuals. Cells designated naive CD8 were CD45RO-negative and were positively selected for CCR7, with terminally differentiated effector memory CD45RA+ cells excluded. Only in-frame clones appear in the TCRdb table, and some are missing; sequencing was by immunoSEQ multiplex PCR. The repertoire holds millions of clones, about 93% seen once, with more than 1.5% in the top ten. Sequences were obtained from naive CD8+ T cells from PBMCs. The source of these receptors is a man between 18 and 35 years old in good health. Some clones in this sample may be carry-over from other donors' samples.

The chain's CDR3 is CASSLKGLAPLNEQFF. The DNA of the CDR3 is TGTGCCAGCAGCCTGAAGGGACTAGCGCCCCTCAATGAGCAGTTCTTC. This rearrangement joins TRBV11-3 to TRBJ2-1, with TRBD2 identical over 10 bases. The CDR3 extends over 16 amino acids. Germline values: CDR1 SGHNT, CDR2 YENEEA. Trimming took 5 bases from V and 6 from J; bases not matched to a gene: 10.

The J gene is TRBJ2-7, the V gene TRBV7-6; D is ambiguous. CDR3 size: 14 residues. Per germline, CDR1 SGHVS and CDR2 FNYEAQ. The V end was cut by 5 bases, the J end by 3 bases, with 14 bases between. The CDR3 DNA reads TGTGCCAGCAGCAAAGGTCCCACAATCTACGAGCAGTACTTC. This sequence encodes CASSKGPTIYEQYF.

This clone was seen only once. The CDR3 DNA is TGTGCCAGCAGCTCCAATCCTATTCTGGCCCCGGGGACTGAAGCTTTCTTT. Translating it yields CASSSNPILAPGTEAFF. The rearrangement links TRBV7-2 to TRBJ1-1, with D unresolved. The CDR3 is made up of 17 amino acids. The germline V gene has CDR1 SGHTA and CDR2 FQGNSA. V lost 4 bases to trimming and J lost 5 bases, with 23 bases between them. Supplemented by reference TRBV7-2 and TRBJ1-1, the full variable domain reads GAGVSQSPSNKVTEKGKDVELRCDPISGHTALYWYRQSLGQGLEFLIYFQGNSAPDKSGLPSDRFSAERTGGSVSTLTIQRTQQEDSAVYLCASSSNPILAPGTEAFFGQGTRLTVV.

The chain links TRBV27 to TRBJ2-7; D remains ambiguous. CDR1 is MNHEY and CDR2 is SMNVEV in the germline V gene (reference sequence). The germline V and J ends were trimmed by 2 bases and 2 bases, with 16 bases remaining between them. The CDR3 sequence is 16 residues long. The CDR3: CASSLTPGLVTYEQYF. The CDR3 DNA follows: TGTGCCAGCAGTTTAACCCCGGGCCTAGTTACCTACGAGCAGTACTTC.

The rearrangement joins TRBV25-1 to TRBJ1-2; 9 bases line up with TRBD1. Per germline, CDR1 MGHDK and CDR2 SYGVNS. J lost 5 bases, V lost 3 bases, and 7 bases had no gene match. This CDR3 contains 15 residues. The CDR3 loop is CASSEGQGVWYGYTF. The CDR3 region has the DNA TGTGCCAGCAGTGAGGGACAGGGAGTGTGGTATGGCTACACCTTC.

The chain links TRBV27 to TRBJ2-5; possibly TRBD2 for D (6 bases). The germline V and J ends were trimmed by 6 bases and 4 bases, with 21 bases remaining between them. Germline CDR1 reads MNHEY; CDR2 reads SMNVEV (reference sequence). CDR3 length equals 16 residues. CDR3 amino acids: CASRAKIRLVAETQYF. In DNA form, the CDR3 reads TGTGCCAGCAGAGCCAAGATTAGACTAGTGGCAGAGACCCAGTACTTC.

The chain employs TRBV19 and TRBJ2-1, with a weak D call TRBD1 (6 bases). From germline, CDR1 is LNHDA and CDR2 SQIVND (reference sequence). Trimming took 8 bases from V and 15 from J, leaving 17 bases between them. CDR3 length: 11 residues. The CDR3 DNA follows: TGTGCCAGTCACCGGGGACATGTGGTGTTCTTC. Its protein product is CASHRGHVVFF.

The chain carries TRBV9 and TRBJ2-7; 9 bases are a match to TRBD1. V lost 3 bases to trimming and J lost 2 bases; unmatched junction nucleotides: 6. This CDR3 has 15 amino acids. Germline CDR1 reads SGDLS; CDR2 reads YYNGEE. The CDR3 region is CASSGGGQGPYEQYF. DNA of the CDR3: TGTGCCAGCAGCGGGGGGGGACAGGGTCCCTACGAGCAGTACTTC.

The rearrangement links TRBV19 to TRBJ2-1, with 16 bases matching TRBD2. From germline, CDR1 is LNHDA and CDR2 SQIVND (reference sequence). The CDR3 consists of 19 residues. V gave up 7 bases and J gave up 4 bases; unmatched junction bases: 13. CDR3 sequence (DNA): TGTGCCAGTACCAAGGGACTAGCGGGAGGGCCGTCTACTTACAATGAGCAGTTCTTC. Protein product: CASTKGLAGGPSTYNEQFF.

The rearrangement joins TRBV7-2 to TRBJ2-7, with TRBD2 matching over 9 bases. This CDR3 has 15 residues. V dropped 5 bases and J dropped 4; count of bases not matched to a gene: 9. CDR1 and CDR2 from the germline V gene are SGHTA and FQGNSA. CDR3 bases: TGTGCCAGCAGCCTCCTTAGCGGGAGTCCTTACGAGCAGTACTTC. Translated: CASSLLSGSPYEQYF.

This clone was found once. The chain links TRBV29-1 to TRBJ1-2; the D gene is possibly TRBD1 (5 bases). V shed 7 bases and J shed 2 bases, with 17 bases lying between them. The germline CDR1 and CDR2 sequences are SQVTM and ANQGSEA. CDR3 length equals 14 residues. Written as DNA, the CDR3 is TGCAGCGCCGCCCGGTTCAGGGACAACTATGGCTACACCTTC. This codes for CSAARFRDNYGYTF.

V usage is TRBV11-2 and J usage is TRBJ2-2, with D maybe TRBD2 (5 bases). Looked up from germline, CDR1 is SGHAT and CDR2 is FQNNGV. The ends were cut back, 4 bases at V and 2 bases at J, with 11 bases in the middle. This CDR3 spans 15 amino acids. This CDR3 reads CASSSRRENTGELFF. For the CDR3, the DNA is TGTGCCAGCAGCTCGCGACGGGAAAACACCGGGGAGCTGTTTTTT.

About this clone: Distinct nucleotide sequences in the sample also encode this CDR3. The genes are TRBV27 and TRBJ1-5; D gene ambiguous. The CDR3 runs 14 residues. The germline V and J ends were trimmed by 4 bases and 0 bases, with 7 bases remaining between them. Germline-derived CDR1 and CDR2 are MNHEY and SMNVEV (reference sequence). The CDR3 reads CASSSVGSNQPQHF. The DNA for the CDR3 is TGTGCCAGCAGTTCGGTAGGTAGCAATCAGCCCCAGCATTTT.

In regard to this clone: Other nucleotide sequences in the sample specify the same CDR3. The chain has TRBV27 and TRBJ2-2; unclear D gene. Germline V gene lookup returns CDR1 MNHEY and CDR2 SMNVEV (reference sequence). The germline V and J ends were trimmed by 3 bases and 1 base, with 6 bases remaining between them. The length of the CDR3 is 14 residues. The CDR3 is CASSFSENTGELFF. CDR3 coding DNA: TGTGCCAGCAGTTTTTCGGAGAACACCGGGGAGCTGTTTTTT.